This T cell receptor (beta chain) comes out of a study of blood T cell repertoires in COVID-19. Participants reported their clinical history, and cohort assignment relied on those reports. Germline values: CDR1 ENHRY, CDR2 SYGVKD. J lost 2 bases, V lost 6 bases, and 8 bases had no gene match. The CDR3 has 15 residues. Assay used: immunoSEQ multiplex PCR; TCRdb lists only in-frame clones, some missing. Among 200,000 to 300,000 clones listed, 80% to 90% were seen once. The sequenced sample consisted of PBMCs or T cells enriched from blood (not recorded which). The chain is built from TRBV10-3 and TRBJ2-3, with 7 bases fitting TRBD2. The TCR sequence derives from a woman in her forties who had been exposed to COVID-19. CDR3 residues: CAIRSLGGNTDTQYF. Written as DNA, the CDR3 is TGTGCCATCAGAAGTCTGGGAGGGAACACAGATACGCAGTATTTT.